These 22 T cell receptor beta chains originate from one sample sequenced in a study of neurological immune-mediated disorders. Via MiXCR, TCRdb re-called the 5' RACE reads, giving one row per CDR3 protein. The data contain approximately 40,000 distinct CDR3 sequences, 10% to 13% of them seen just once; the ten biggest clones take up about 6.6%. The sequencing sample was made of PBMCs. These receptors originate from a woman under 40 with HTLV-1-associated myelopathy (HAM/TSP).

This clonotype came up many times. The V call is TRBV7-9, the J call TRBJ1-3; no clear D. V lost 6 bases, J lost 3 bases, and 6 bases lay in between. The CDR3 is made up of 12 amino acids. Germline CDR1 reads SEHNR; CDR2 reads FQNEAQ (reference sequence). CDR3 nucleotides: TGTGCCAGCAGTGTAAATGGAAACACCATATATTTT. Translated, it gives CASSVNGNTIYF.

There are many counts of this clonotype. This chain connects TRBV20-1 to TRBJ2-2, with D tentatively TRBD1 (6 bases). This CDR3 has 13 amino acids. Germline V lookup: CDR1 DFQATT, CDR2 SNEGSKA (reference sequence). Trimming took 6 bases from V and 3 from J, leaving 11 bases between them. The CDR3 sequence is CSATDRHTGELFF. In DNA, the CDR3 is TGCAGTGCCACGGACAGACACACCGGGGAGCTGTTTTTT.

The chain couples TRBV7-9 to TRBJ2-7; possibly TRBD1 for D (5 bases). This CDR3 has 13 amino acids. Germline V gene lookup returns CDR1 SEHNR and CDR2 FQNEAQ (reference sequence). The V end was cut by 4 bases, the J end by 4 bases, with 11 bases between. For the CDR3, the DNA is TGTGCCAGCAGCTCAAAGGGGTATTACGAGCAGTACTTC. It codes for CASSSKGYYEQYF.

This clonotype was recorded many times. The rearrangement uses TRBV20-1 and TRBJ1-1, with D maybe TRBD1 (6 bases). The CDR3 has 14 residues. V was pared by 5 bases and J by 1 base, with 14 bases between. Germline CDR1 and CDR2: DFQATT and SNEGSKA (reference sequence). CDR3 nucleotides: TGCAGTGCTCCATGGACAGTTAAGAACACTGAAGCTTTCTTT. Its translation: CSAPWTVKNTEAFF.

The table lists this clonotype with many counts. V usage is TRBV5-1 and J usage is TRBJ1-1; D unresolved. In germline, CDR1 is SGHRS, CDR2 YFSETQ. The CDR3 runs to 20 residues. V shed 0 bases and J shed 1 base, with 25 bases lying between them. The CDR3 reads CASSLVGLPRGEASNTEAFF. The CDR3 region has the DNA TGCGCCAGCAGCTTGGTTGGACTTCCTCGCGGAGAAGCCTCGAACACTGAAGCTTTCTTT.

This clonotype was detected ten times or more. The gene calls are TRBV20-1 and TRBJ1-1; 7 nucleotides align to TRBD1. The V gene end was trimmed by 5 bases and the J gene end by 3 bases; junction bases not matched to a gene: 6. CDR3 length: 13 amino acids. CDR1 is DFQATT and CDR2 is SNEGSKA in the germline V gene (reference sequence). The CDR3 protein is CSARGGADTEAFF. DNA of the CDR3: TGCAGTGCTCGAGGGGGCGCGGACACTGAAGCTTTCTTT.

The sample holds many counts of this clonotype. The chain links TRBV2 to TRBJ2-7; TRBD2 aligns across 9 bases. J was trimmed by 6 bases and V by 4 bases; bases with no gene match: 10. The CDR3 has 15 amino acids. Germline V gives CDR1 SNHLY, CDR2 FYNNEI. CDR3 amino acids: CASSVLAGATGEQYF. In nucleotides, the CDR3 is TGTGCCAGCAGTGTCTTAGCGGGGGCTACCGGCGAGCAGTACTTC.

This clonotype has ten or more counts. CDR3 protein: CASTRAGGTNEQFF. The CDR3 bases are TGTGCCAGCACGCGTGCGGGGGGTACCAATGAGCAGTTCTTC. The chain recombines TRBV2 with TRBJ2-1; TRBD2 aligns across 8 bases. V lost 7 bases, J lost 6 bases, and 8 bases stayed unmatched. The CDR3 consists of 14 residues. Germline V gives CDR1 SNHLY, CDR2 FYNNEI.

This clonotype was picked up many times. This chain connects TRBV7-2 to TRBJ1-4; 7 bases align to TRBD1. The germline CDR1 and CDR2 sequences are SGHTA and FQGNSA. Trimming took 6 bases from V and 4 from J; bases not matched to a gene: 5. The CDR3 length is 14 residues. The CDR3 reads CASRTGQINEKLFF. The CDR3 DNA is TGTGCCAGCAGAACGGGACAGATTAATGAAAAACTGTTTTTT.

Ten or more counts support this clonotype. The rearrangement joins TRBV29-1 to TRBJ2-3; 10 positions match TRBD1. The V and J ends lost 6 bases and 4 bases, in that order; junction bases with no gene match: 7. Germline V CDR1 and CDR2: SQVTM, ANQGSEA. This CDR3 spans 14 amino acids. In DNA form, the CDR3 reads TGCAGCGTCCCGGGACAGGGGTTCTCAGATACGCAGTATTTT. It yields the protein CSVPGQGFSDTQYF.

This clonotype was observed many times. This rearrangement joins TRBV7-2 to TRBJ2-3; 7 bases are a match to TRBD2. CDR3 length: 14 amino acids. The J segment lost 6 bases and the V segment lost 7 bases, leaving 10 bases of the junction unmatched. CDR1 is SGHTA, CDR2 FQGNSA, per germline. CDR3 sequence (DNA): TGTGCCAGCACCCCGCAACGGGGGGTGGATACGCAGTATTTT. The encoded protein is CASTPQRGVDTQYF.

This clonotype has at least ten counts. This chain connects TRBV7-9 to TRBJ1-6; 8 positions agree with TRBD1. Losses at the gene ends were 5 bases for V and 5 bases for J; bases not matched to a gene: 8. CDR3 size: 16 residues. Germline V gene sequence: CDR1 SEHNR, CDR2 FQNEAQ (reference sequence). CDR3 residues: CASSKGQGANNSPLHF. CDR3 bases: TGTGCCAGCAGCAAAGGACAGGGCGCAAATAATTCACCCCTCCACTTT.

This clonotype was counted many times. The chain couples TRBV20-1 to TRBJ1-2; maybe TRBD1 (6 bases). The CDR3 runs to 13 residues. V dropped 1 base and J dropped 4 bases, with 10 bases sitting between them. The germline CDR1 and CDR2 sequences are DFQATT and SNEGSKA (reference sequence). The chain's CDR3 is CSARVEGGYGYTF. The CDR3 nucleotides read TGCAGTGCTAGAGTTGAAGGGGGCTATGGCTACACCTTC.

This clonotype was observed at least ten times. This chain uses TRBV12-3 or TRBV12-4 with TRBJ2-1, with TRBD2 identical over 9 bases. CDR3 size: 17 residues. J gave up 8 bases and V 2 bases, and 13 bases lay outside the gene matches. In DNA, the CDR3 is TGTGCCAGCAGTTTAATTTCCGTTCGGTCTAGCGGGGATGAGCAGTTCTTC. Amino acids: CASSLISVRSSGDEQFF.

The chain links TRBV29-1 to TRBJ1-1; D uncertain. Germline lookup yields CDR1 SQVTM and CDR2 ANQGSEA. V was pared by 3 bases and J by 0 bases, with 17 bases between. This CDR3 is 16 amino acids long. CDR3 amino acids: CSVEGLWGPLNTEAFF. CDR3 coding DNA: TGCAGCGTTGAGGGTTTATGGGGTCCCTTGAACACTGAAGCTTTCTTT.

This clonotype was seen many times. This chain joins TRBV5-1 and TRBJ2-7, with D tentatively TRBD1 or TRBD2 (5 bases each). Germline values: CDR1 SGHRS, CDR2 YFSETQ. Trimming stripped 4 bases from V and 9 bases from J, with 35 bases between. This CDR3 has 19 amino acids. CDR3 DNA sequence: TGCGCCAGCAGCCCGGCGCTTTTGAGTTCCGGGACGACCACGAACTGGCAGTACTTC. Translating gives CASSPALLSSGTTTNWQYF.

Remarks on this clonotype: A much larger clone lies a single base off, so this may be a read error. The rearrangement uses TRBV2 and TRBJ2-7; 8 positions agree with TRBD1. V trimming: 10 bases; J trimming: 6 bases; junction bases outside the gene matches: 14. The germline CDR1 and CDR2 sequences are SNHLY and FYNNEI. CDR3 length: 14 amino acids. The CDR3 spells CAIMKAGGFGEQYF. The CDR3 DNA reads as TGTGCCATCATGAAGGCAGGGGGCTTTGGCGAGCAGTACTTC.

This clonotype was observed many times. The gene calls are TRBV20-1 and TRBJ1-4, with 8 bases matching TRBD1. Per germline, CDR1 DFQATT and CDR2 SNEGSKA (reference sequence). CDR3 length: 13 residues. Unmatched junction bases numbered 7, after V lost 7 bases and J lost 6 bases. In DNA, the CDR3 is TGCAGTGTCCAAACAGGGGGTGATGAAAAACTGTTTTTT. It is translated as CSVQTGGDEKLFF.

This clonotype was recorded many times. The gene calls are TRBV5-1 and TRBJ1-6, with D unresolved. The CDR3 has 15 amino acids. The germline gives CDR1 SGHRS, CDR2 YFSETQ. Deletions cut 4 bases from V and 8 bases from J, with 16 bases between. The CDR3 sequence is CASSDGVPGDSPLHF. DNA of the CDR3: TGCGCCAGCAGCGATGGGGTCCCCGGAGATTCACCCCTCCACTTT.

This clonotype was recorded many times. The chain couples TRBV7-2 to TRBJ2-1, with TRBD2 matching 8 bases. This CDR3 contains 15 residues. With V trimmed by 5 bases and J by 3 bases, 6 bases remained unmatched. Germline assignment: CDR1 SGHTA and CDR2 FQGNSA. The CDR3 is CASSTSGGYYNEQFF. The CDR3 coding sequence is TGTGCCAGCAGCACCAGCGGGGGCTACTACAATGAGCAGTTCTTC.

This clonotype was seen many times. The chain employs TRBV18 and TRBJ1-1, with D unclear. V lost 6 bases, J lost 0 bases, and 11 bases lay in between. The CDR3 consists of 14 residues. From germline, CDR1 is KGHSH and CDR2 LQKENI. The chain's CDR3 is CASSPNSMNTEAFF. The DNA of the CDR3 is TGTGCCAGCTCCCCCAACAGTATGAACACTGAAGCTTTCTTT.

This clonotype was counted at least ten times. V gene TRBV5-1 combines with J gene TRBJ2-1; the match to TRBD2 covers 8 bases. V trimming: 3 bases; J trimming: 6 bases; junction bases outside the gene matches: 5. Germline-derived CDR1 and CDR2 are SGHRS and YFSETQ. CDR3 length: 14 residues. CDR3: CASSSLGGGNEQFF. The CDR3 DNA follows: TGCGCCAGCAGCTCCCTCGGGGGGGGCAATGAGCAGTTCTTC.